This TCR beta chain was observed in a study of T cell responses to AZD1222 COVID-19 vaccine. Assay used: immunoSEQ multiplex PCR; TCRdb lists only in-frame clones, some missing. Among about 140,000 clones listed, more than 85% were seen once. As for this clone: The antigen remains undetermined.

Per the germline V gene, CDR1 is LNHDA and CDR2 is SQIVND (reference sequence). The CDR3 is 13 amino acids. Trimming pared 8 bases from V and 8 bases from J, leaving 15 bases between. Study-wide findings and caveats: Baseline seropositivity characterized only a handful of AZD1222 recipients. Mostly white British, mostly female donors; authors suggested clonal diversity may be underestimated.

This receptor was identified in an adult who had recovered from COVID-19. The chain has TRBV19 and TRBJ1-4; D might be TRBD1 (5 bases). Material: peripheral blood, obtained after recovery from COVID-19. For the CDR3, the DNA is TGTGCCAGTTCTGGGGTAAGGGGCGAAAAACTGTTTTTT. Its protein product is CASSGVRGEKLFF.